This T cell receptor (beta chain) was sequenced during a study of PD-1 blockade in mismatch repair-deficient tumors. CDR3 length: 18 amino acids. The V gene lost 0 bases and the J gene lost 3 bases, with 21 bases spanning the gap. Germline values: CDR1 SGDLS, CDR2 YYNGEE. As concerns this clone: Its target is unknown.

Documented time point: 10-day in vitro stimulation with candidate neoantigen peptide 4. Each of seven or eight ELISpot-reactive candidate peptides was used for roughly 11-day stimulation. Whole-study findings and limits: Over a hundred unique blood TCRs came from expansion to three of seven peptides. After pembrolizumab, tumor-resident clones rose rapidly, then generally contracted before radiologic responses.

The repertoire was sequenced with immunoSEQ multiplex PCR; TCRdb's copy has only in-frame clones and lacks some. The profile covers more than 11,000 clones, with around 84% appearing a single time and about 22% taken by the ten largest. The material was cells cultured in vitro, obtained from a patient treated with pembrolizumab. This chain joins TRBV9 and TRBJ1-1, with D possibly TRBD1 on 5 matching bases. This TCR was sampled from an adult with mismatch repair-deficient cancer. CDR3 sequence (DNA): TGTGCCAGCAGCGTAGATCAGGGAAGAGGAGGGTCGGACACTGAAGCTTTCTTT. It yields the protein CASSVDQGRGGSDTEAFF.